This T cell receptor (beta chain) was sequenced in a study of blood T cell repertoires in COVID-19. Across the whole study: Samples taken during acute and convalescent COVID-19 were collected in the United States, Italy and Spain. In each case, the material was cDNA or gDNA derived from T cells, B-cell-depleted T cells, or PBMCs.

One Seattle source followed patients from active infection through their disease course. This clone occurred once. Methods used by the authors: Amplification from reference gene primers served as the basis for estimated nucleated cell counts. Data came from immunoSEQ multiplex PCR; TCRdb stores just in-frame clones and leaves some out. Clone size and the V and J calls come from that table; the DNA yielded D and trimming. There are some 400,000 clones in the sample; 70% to 90% occur only once, and about 10% lies in the top ten. Sequenced: peripheral blood. The clonotype comes from a woman aged 25 to 39 with COVID-19, enrolled during active disease.

CDR3 protein: CASSLVGAGQPQHF. CDR3 nucleotides: TGTGCCAGCAGCTTAGTAGGGGCAGGTCAGCCCCAGCATTTT. The chain links TRBV7-9 to TRBJ1-5, with a possible D match to TRBD1 (5 bases). The germline V gene has CDR1 SEHNR and CDR2 FQNEAQ (reference sequence). The CDR3 extends over 14 amino acids. V dropped 1 base and J dropped 6 bases, with 10 bases sitting between them. The entire variable domain, with the rest obtained from reference TRBV7-9 and TRBJ1-5, is as follows: DTGVSQNPRHKITKRGQNVTFRCDPISEHNRLYWYRQTLGQGPEFLTYFQNEAQLEKSRLLSDRFSAERPKGSFSTLEIQRTEQGDSAMYLCASSLVGAGQPQHFGDGTRLSIL.